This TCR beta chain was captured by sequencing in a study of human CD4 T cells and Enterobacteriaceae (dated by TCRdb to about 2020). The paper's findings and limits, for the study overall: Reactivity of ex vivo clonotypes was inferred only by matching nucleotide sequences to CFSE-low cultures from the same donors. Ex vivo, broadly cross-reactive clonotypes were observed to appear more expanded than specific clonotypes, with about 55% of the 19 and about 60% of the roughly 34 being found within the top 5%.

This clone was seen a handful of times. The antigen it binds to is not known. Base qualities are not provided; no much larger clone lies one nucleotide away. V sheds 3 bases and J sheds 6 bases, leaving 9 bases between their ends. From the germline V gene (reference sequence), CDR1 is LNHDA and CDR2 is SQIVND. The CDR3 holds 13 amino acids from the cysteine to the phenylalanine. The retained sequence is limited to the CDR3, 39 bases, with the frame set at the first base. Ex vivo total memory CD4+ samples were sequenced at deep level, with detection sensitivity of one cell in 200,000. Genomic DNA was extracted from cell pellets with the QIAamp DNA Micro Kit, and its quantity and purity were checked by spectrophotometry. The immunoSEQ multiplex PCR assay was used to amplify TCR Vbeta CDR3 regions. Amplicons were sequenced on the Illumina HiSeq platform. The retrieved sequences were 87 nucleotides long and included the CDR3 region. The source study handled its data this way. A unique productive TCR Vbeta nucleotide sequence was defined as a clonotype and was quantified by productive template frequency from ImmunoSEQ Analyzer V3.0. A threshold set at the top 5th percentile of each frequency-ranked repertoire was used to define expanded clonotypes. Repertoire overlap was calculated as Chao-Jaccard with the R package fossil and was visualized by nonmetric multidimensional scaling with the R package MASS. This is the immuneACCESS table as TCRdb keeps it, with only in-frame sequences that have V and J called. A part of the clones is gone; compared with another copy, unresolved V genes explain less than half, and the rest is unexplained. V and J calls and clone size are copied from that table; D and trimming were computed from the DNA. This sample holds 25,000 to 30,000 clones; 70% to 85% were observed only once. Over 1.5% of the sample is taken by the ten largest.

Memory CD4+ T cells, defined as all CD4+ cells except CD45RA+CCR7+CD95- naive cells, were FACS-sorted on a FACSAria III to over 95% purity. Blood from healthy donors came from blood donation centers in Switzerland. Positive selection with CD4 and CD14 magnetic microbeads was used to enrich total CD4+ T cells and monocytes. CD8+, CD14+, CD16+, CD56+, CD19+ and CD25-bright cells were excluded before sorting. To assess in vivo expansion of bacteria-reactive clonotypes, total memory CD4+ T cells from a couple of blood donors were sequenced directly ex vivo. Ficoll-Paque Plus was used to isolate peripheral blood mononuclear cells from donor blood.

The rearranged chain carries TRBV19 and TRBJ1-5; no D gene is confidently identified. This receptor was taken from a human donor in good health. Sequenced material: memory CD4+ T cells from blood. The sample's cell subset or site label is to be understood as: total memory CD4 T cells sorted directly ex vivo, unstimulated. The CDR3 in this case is CASSIGRIQPQHF. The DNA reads TGTGCCAGTAGTATTGGTAGGATTCAGCCCCAGCATTTT.